This entry lists 8 T cell receptor beta chains sequenced from one sample in a study of cytomegalovirus exposure and HLA in healthy donors. TCRdb's table, derived via immunoSEQ multiplex PCR, lists solely in-frame clones and lacks some. The top ten hold 0.6% to 0.95% of the sample, which has some 88,000 clones, 96% seen once. Material for sequencing was PBMCs. The receptors here all came from a man aged 18 to 30 in good health and CMV-seronegative.

The chain recombines TRBV7-9 with TRBJ2-7; 9 bases map to TRBD1. The CDR3 is 18 amino acids. V trimming: 5 bases; J trimming: 1 base; junction bases outside the gene matches: 15. Germline assignment: CDR1 SEHNR and CDR2 FQNEAQ (reference sequence). CDR3 sequence: CASSTPSPGQGISYEQYV. CDR3 sequence (DNA): TGTGCCAGCAGCACTCCTTCCCCGGGACAGGGCATTTCCTACGAGCAGTACGTC.

The CDR3 region is CASSHIAILAGRNNEQFF. CDR3 in DNA: TGTGCCAGCAGCCATATCGCGATTCTAGCGGGAAGAAACAATGAGCAGTTCTTC. This rearrangement joins TRBV13 to TRBJ2-1; the match to TRBD2 covers 9 bases. Germline assignment: CDR1 PRHDT and CDR2 FYEKMQ (reference sequence). The V gene end was trimmed by 5 bases and the J gene end by 5 bases; junction bases not matched to a gene: 16. This CDR3 has 18 amino acids. Full variable domain (remainder filled in from reference TRBV13 and TRBJ2-1): AAGVIQSPRHLIKEKRETATLKCYPIPRHDTVYWYQQGPGQDPQFLISFYEKMQSDKGSIPDRFSAQQFSDYHSELNMSSLELGDSALYFCASSHIAILAGRNNEQFFGPGTRLTVL.

The J gene is TRBJ2-7, the V gene TRBV11-3; 15 bases fit TRBD2. Looked up from germline, CDR1 is SGHNT and CDR2 is YENEEA. The CDR3 covers 17 residues. Trimming cost V 6 bases and J 0 bases; bases outside gene matches: 6. The CDR3 DNA reads as TGTGCCAGCAGACCGGGACTAGCGGGAGGCCGCTCCTACGAGCAGTACTTC. This sequence encodes CASRPGLAGGRSYEQYF.

The chain recombines TRBV28 with TRBJ2-7; 9 bases agree with TRBD1. The CDR3 spans 15 residues. Germline V CDR1 and CDR2: MDHEN, SYDVKM. With V trimmed by 7 bases and J by 4 bases, 11 bases remained unmatched. The chain's CDR3 is CASIQLGTGRYEQYF. The CDR3 bases are TGTGCCAGCATCCAATTGGGGACAGGGAGGTACGAGCAGTACTTC.

This clone is a singleton in its sample. The V and J genes are TRBV5-4 and TRBJ2-1, with 7 positions matching TRBD2. This CDR3 is built from 16 residues. V lost 2 bases, J lost 9 bases, and 14 bases stayed unmatched. CDR1 and CDR2 from the germline V gene are SGHNT and YYREEE (reference sequence). The CDR3 reads CASSFDLPSGGREQFF. The CDR3 DNA sequence: TGTGCCAGCAGCTTCGATCTCCCTAGCGGTGGCCGTGAGCAGTTCTTC.

This clone appeared once. The chain has TRBV28 and TRBJ1-2; D not certain. CDR1 is MDHEN and CDR2 is SYDVKM in the germline V gene. The CDR3 sequence is 13 residues long. The V gene lost 6 bases and the J gene lost 0 bases, with 8 bases spanning the gap. The CDR3 spells CASSPTANYGYTF. CDR3 DNA sequence: TGTGCCAGCAGCCCTACAGCTAACTATGGCTACACCTTC.

This sequence joins TRBV28 and TRBJ1-2; no clear D gene. The CDR3 spans 13 residues. V lost 2 bases and J 5 bases, leaving 9 bases between the germline ends. CDR1 and CDR2 (germline): MDHEN, SYDVKM. In DNA form, the CDR3 reads TGTGCCAGCAGTTTAGTGGCCGTGTATGGCTACACCTTC. Translation gives CASSLVAVYGYTF.

The J gene is TRBJ2-3, the V gene TRBV9; 11 bases align to TRBD2. Trimming removed 3 bases from V and 2 bases from J; junction bases left unmatched: 5. Germline V gives CDR1 SGDLS, CDR2 YYNGEE. The CDR3 is 16 residues long. The CDR3 sequence: CASSGTSGRFTDTQYF. Here the CDR3 DNA reads TGTGCCAGCAGCGGCACTAGCGGGAGATTCACAGATACGCAGTATTTT.